Presented here are 10 T cell receptor beta chains from one specimen sequenced in a study of blood T cell repertoires in COVID-19. Clones were sequenced by immunoSEQ multiplex PCR, and TCRdb holds only the in-frame ones, with some missing. Of tens of thousands of clones listed, 88% were seen once; the top ten hold 14%. Sequencing was carried out using peripheral blood. The receptors shown here come from a human donor in a cohort sampled during active COVID-19.

The genes are TRBV27 and TRBJ1-2, with D perhaps matching TRBD1 (5 bases). V was clipped by 11 bases and J by 3 bases, with 25 bases between them. The V gene's germline CDR1 is MNHEY and CDR2 SMNVEV (reference sequence). The CDR3 has 16 residues. CDR3 residues: CAADGHLPGRYYGYTF. The CDR3 DNA reads TGTGCCGCCGACGGACACCTCCCGGGTAGGTACTATGGCTACACCTTC.

The CDR3 coding sequence is TGTGCCAGCAGCCAACAGACCGAGGACAGGGGGCACACCGGGGAGCTGTTTTTT. Translated, it gives CASSQQTEDRGHTGELFF. The rearrangement uses TRBV3-1 (or the pseudogene TRBV3-2) and TRBJ2-2; 11 bases are a match to TRBD1. V was pared by 2 bases and J by 3 bases, with 8 bases of the junction left unmatched. The CDR3 contains 18 residues. The germline V gene encodes CDR1 LGHDT and CDR2 YNNKEL (reference sequence).

J is TRBJ1-6 and V is TRBV25-1, with 9 bases matching TRBD1. Germline CDR1 is MGHDK and CDR2 is SYGVNS. After removal of 3 bases from V and 10 bases from J, the junction contained 7 bases not matched to a gene. This CDR3 comprises 15 residues. CDR3 sequence (DNA): TGTGCCAGCAGTGAGGGGACAGGGCTAACGTCACCCCTCCACTTT. As protein: CASSEGTGLTSPLHF.

The chain is built from TRBV28 and TRBJ2-5; a possible D gene is TRBD2 (6 bases). V was shortened by 3 bases and J by 3 bases, with 11 bases between the two germline ends. The CDR3 contains 14 residues. CDR1 and CDR2 from the germline V gene are MDHEN and SYDVKM. The DNA for the CDR3 is TGTGCCAGCAGTTTTTATCCGGGGGAAGAGACCCAGTACTTC. Translated, it gives CASSFYPGEETQYF.

V usage is TRBV3-1 (or the pseudogene TRBV3-2) and J usage is TRBJ1-2; D possibly corresponds to TRBD1 (6 bases). V was shortened by 0 bases and J by 5 bases, with 10 bases between the two germline ends. Germline values: CDR1 LGHDT, CDR2 YNNKEL (reference sequence). The CDR3 totals 14 residues. The CDR3 protein is CASSQEGARYGYTF. The CDR3 bases are TGTGCCAGCAGCCAAGAGGGGGCGCGATATGGCTACACCTTC.

V is TRBV5-4 and J is TRBJ1-4; the D is unclear. Germline V gene lookup returns CDR1 SGHNT and CDR2 YYREEE (reference sequence). Trimming cost V 4 bases and J 0 bases, with 10 bases left between them. CDR3 length: 15 residues. This chain's CDR3 is CASSLNAATNEKLFF. The CDR3 DNA is TGTGCCAGCAGCCTAAACGCTGCAACTAATGAAAAACTGTTTTTT.

V gene TRBV11-3 combines with J gene TRBJ2-1, with 13 bases that match TRBD2. Looked up from germline, CDR1 is SGHNT and CDR2 is YENEEA. The CDR3 has 16 residues. The trim removed 5 bases at V and 8 bases at J, leaving 9 bases unmatched. CDR3 coding DNA: TGTGCCAGCAGCCTCGGACTAGCGGGGGTAGTGGATGAGCAGTTCTTC. Residues: CASSLGLAGVVDEQFF.

This clone was observed a single time. The V gene is TRBV7-9, the J gene TRBJ2-1; 11 bases fit TRBD2. The CDR3 covers 18 residues. CDR1 and CDR2 (germline): SEHNR, FQNEAQ (reference sequence). V trimming: 6 bases; J trimming: 3 bases; junction bases outside the gene matches: 13. As DNA, the CDR3 is TGTGCCAGCAGGATAGCGGGGGCGGGGACTAGCGGCTACAATGAGCAGTTCTTC. Its protein product is CASRIAGAGTSGYNEQFF.

The V and J genes are TRBV19 and TRBJ1-1; 9 positions agree with TRBD1. The germline V gene encodes CDR1 LNHDA and CDR2 SQIVND (reference sequence). Trimming at V came to 5 bases and at J to 8 bases, leaving 3 bases not matched to a gene. This CDR3 comprises 12 residues. CDR3 loop: CASSPDRGEAFF. The CDR3 region has the DNA TGTGCCAGTAGTCCCGACAGGGGGGAAGCTTTCTTT.

The rearrangement joins TRBV27 to TRBJ1-6; TRBD1 agrees at 11 bases. Germline V CDR1 and CDR2: MNHEY, SMNVEV (reference sequence). The CDR3 contains 16 residues. V shed 6 bases and J 7 bases; nucleotides not matched to a gene: 8. CDR3 in amino acids: CASSFGTGGVNSPLHF. DNA for the CDR3: TGTGCCAGCAGCTTCGGGACAGGGGGAGTCAATTCACCCCTCCACTTT.